Described below is a single T cell receptor beta chain sequence and its context. This sample is drawn from a study of PD-1 blockade in classical Hodgkin lymphoma. The time point is: cycle 4 day 1 (C4D1), after five to seven weeks of nivolumab. In every patient, relapse followed autologous stem cell transplantation, while exposure to brentuximab vedotin differed. Thawed PBMCs yielded CD4+ T cells through magnetic negative selection. Assay: immunoSEQ multiplex PCR; the TCRdb copy retains only in-frame clones and omits some. The top ten hold 1.2% of the sample, which has 20,000 to 25,000 clones, under 75% seen once. V shed 3 bases and J 2 bases; nucleotides not matched to a gene: 4. This CDR3 contains 15 residues. Looked up from germline, CDR1 is LNHDA and CDR2 is SQIVND (reference sequence).

V gene TRBV19 combines with J gene TRBJ2-1, with 7 bases identical to TRBD2. This clonotype was obtained from a human donor with classical Hodgkin lymphoma. Sequenced here: CD4+ T cells from blood, sampled before the fourth cycle of nivolumab. The CDR3 sequence is CASSMVGGTYNEQFF. CDR3 nucleotides: TGTGCCAGTAGTATGGTGGGGGGGACCTACAATGAGCAGTTCTTC. Looking up the rest from reference TRBV19 and TRBJ2-1 gives the full variable domain: DGGITQSPKYLFRKEGQNVTLSCEQNLNHDAMYWYRQDPGQGLRLIYYSQIVNDFQKGDIAEGYSVSREKKESFPLTVTSAQKNPTAFYLCASSMVGGTYNEQFFGPGTRLTVL.